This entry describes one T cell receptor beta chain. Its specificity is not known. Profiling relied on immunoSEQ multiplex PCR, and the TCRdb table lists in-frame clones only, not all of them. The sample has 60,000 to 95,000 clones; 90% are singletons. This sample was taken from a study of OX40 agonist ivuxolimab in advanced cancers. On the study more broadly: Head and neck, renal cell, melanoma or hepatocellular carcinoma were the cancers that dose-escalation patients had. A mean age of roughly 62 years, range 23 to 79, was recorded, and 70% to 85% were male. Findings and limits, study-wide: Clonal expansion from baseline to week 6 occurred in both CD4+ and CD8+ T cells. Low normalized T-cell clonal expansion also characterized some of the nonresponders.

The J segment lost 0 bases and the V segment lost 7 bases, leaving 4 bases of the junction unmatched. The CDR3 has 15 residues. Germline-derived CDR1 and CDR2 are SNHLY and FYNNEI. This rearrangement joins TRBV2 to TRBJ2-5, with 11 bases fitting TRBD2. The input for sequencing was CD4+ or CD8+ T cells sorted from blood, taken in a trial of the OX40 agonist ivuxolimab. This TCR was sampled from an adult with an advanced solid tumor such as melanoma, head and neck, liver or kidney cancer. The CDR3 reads CASIHSGGDQETQYF. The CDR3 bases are TGTGCCAGCATTCATAGCGGGGGGGACCAAGAGACCCAGTACTTC.